Shown below are 18 T cell receptor beta chains from a single sample sequenced in a study of cytomegalovirus exposure and HLA in healthy donors. PCR amplification relied on 60 Vbeta primers (plus 13 Jbeta primers). Generated by immunoSEQ multiplex PCR, the TCRdb table keeps only in-frame clones and is missing some. The sample lists roughly 230,000 clones, around 90% occurring once. The sequenced sample was PBMCs. The receptors were gathered from a girl aged 2-15 years in good health and CMV-seronegative.

The chain joins TRBV28 to TRBJ2-5, with TRBD2 matching 11 bases. The CDR3 contains 16 residues. The germline gives CDR1 MDHEN, CDR2 SYDVKM. The V and J ends lost 5 bases and 4 bases, in that order; junction bases with no gene match: 9. The DNA for the CDR3 is TGTGCCAGCAGTATCTCGACTAGCGGGGAGGTAGAGACCCAGTACTTC. Protein: CASSISTSGEVETQYF.

The CDR3 sequence is CAWSVGGMGNQPQHF. CDR3 in DNA: TGTGCCTGGAGTGTAGGAGGGATGGGCAATCAGCCCCAGCATTTT. The V gene is TRBV30, the J gene TRBJ1-5; D is uncertain. V was pared by 0 bases and J by 2 bases, with 11 bases between. CDR3 length: 15 residues. Per the germline V gene, CDR1 is GTSNPN and CDR2 is SVGIG (reference sequence).

The chain joins TRBV28 to TRBJ1-1; a possible D gene is TRBD1 (5 bases). This CDR3 region has 15 residues. Germline V gene data show CDR1 as MDHEN and CDR2 as SYDVKM. V was cut by 4 bases and J by 5 bases, with 17 bases left in between. CDR3 protein: CASSSTRGGNTEAFF. Written as DNA, the CDR3 is TGTGCCAGCAGTTCCACCCGCGGGGGAAATACTGAAGCTTTCTTT.

The chain is built from TRBV7-2 and TRBJ1-2; D possibly corresponds to TRBD1 (6 bases). CDR3 length: 15 residues. Trimming removed 4 bases at V and 8 bases at J, with 20 bases between. Looked up from germline, CDR1 is SGHTA and CDR2 is FQGNSA. The CDR3 protein is CASSSTTGGTWGYTF. In DNA form, the CDR3 reads TGTGCCAGCAGCTCGACGACAGGCGGAACTTGGGGCTACACCTTC.

The rearrangement links TRBV25-1 to TRBJ2-7; possible D gene TRBD2, 5 bases. CDR3 length: 18 residues. Germline V gene lookup returns CDR1 MGHDK and CDR2 SYGVNS. V was clipped by 1 base and J by 3 bases, with 22 bases between them. The CDR3 sequence: CASSEWVGAPSLYYEQYF. CDR3 DNA: TGTGCCAGCAGTGAATGGGTGGGAGCCCCGTCTTTATACTACGAGCAGTACTTC.

The chain has TRBV7-2 and TRBJ2-3, with 8 bases that match TRBD1. The V gene's germline CDR1 is SGHTA and CDR2 FQGNSA. The CDR3 runs to 15 residues. Trimming took 1 base from V and 3 from J; bases not matched to a gene: 3. The CDR3 DNA follows: TGTGCCAGCAGCTTAGGACAGGGGAGGACAGATACGCAGTATTTT. It encodes CASSLGQGRTDTQYF. Using reference TRBV7-2 and TRBJ2-3 for the parts outside the CDR3, the full variable domain is GAGVSQSPSNKVTEKGKDVELRCDPISGHTALYWYRQSLGQGLEFLIYFQGNSAPDKSGLPSDRFSAERTGGSVSTLTIQRTQQEDSAVYLCASSLGQGRTDTQYFGPGTRLTVL.

This rearrangement joins TRBV2 to TRBJ1-5, with 7 positions matching TRBD1. This CDR3 region has 12 residues. Germline values: CDR1 SNHLY, CDR2 FYNNEI. V lost 10 bases, J lost 8 bases, and 8 bases stayed unmatched. Written as DNA, the CDR3 is TGTGCCACGAGACAGGGTAGGGAGCCCCAGCATTTT. Translating gives CATRQGREPQHF.

The V gene is TRBV6-5, the J gene TRBJ1-5; maybe TRBD1 (5 bases). V was clipped by 4 bases and J by 3 bases, with 13 bases between them. The CDR3 spans 15 residues. Germline CDR1 reads MNHEY; CDR2 reads SVGAGI. The CDR3 loop reads CASSSFQGLNQPQHF. The CDR3 bases are TGTGCCAGCAGTTCTTTTCAGGGTCTCAATCAGCCCCAGCATTTT.

This chain joins TRBV29-1 and TRBJ1-2, with D perhaps matching TRBD1 (5 bases). Deletions cut 1 base from V and 4 bases from J, with 13 bases between. Looked up from germline, CDR1 is SQVTM and CDR2 is ANQGSEA. The CDR3 consists of 14 residues. Here the CDR3 reads CSVEGGKGAYGYTF. The CDR3 nucleotides are TGCAGCGTTGAAGGGGGTAAAGGGGCCTATGGCTACACCTTC.

V gene TRBV10-3 combines with J gene TRBJ2-1; 10 bases match TRBD2. The CDR3 sequence is 16 residues long. J gave up 2 bases and V 3 bases, and 4 bases lay outside the gene matches. Germline V gene sequence: CDR1 ENHRY, CDR2 SYGVKD. CDR3 sequence: CAISEPSGSTYNEQFF. For the CDR3, the DNA is TGTGCCATCAGTGAACCTAGCGGGAGTACCTACAATGAGCAGTTCTTC.

This rearrangement joins TRBV6-5 to TRBJ1-4; D remains unclear. Germline CDR1 is MNHEY and CDR2 is SVGAGI. There are 15 residues in the CDR3. V dropped 7 bases and J dropped 5 bases, with 17 bases sitting between them. Written as DNA, the CDR3 is TGTGCCAGCACCGAGAGGGCAGCACAAAATGAAAAACTGTTTTTT. Residues: CASTERAAQNEKLFF.

The genes are TRBV5-1 and TRBJ1-2; TRBD1 aligns across 7 bases. Trimming at V came to 4 bases and at J to 7 bases, leaving 10 bases not matched to a gene. Per germline, CDR1 SGHRS and CDR2 YFSETQ. The CDR3 extends over 14 amino acids. CDR3: CASSLTDRDGGYTF. The DNA for the CDR3 is TGCGCCAGCAGCCTCACTGACAGGGATGGTGGCTACACCTTC.

The genes are TRBV7-9 and TRBJ2-1; 14 bases fit TRBD2. Looked up from germline, CDR1 is SEHNR and CDR2 is FQNEAQ (reference sequence). Trimming took 4 bases from V and 1 from J; bases not matched to a gene: 9. This CDR3 comprises 19 residues. CDR3 bases: TGTGCCAGCAGCTGGGGACTAGCGGGAGTAGGAGGATCCTACAATGAGCAGTTCTTC. Translation: CASSWGLAGVGGSYNEQFF.

The CDR3 protein is CASSLAVAQETQYF. The CDR3 DNA sequence: TGCGCCAGCAGCTTGGCCGTCGCGCAAGAGACCCAGTACTTC. The rearrangement uses TRBV5-1 and TRBJ2-5; D remains unclear. The CDR3 totals 14 residues. From germline, CDR1 is SGHRS and CDR2 YFSETQ. Trimming shortened V by 0 bases and J by 2 bases, and 8 bases separated the two germline ends. The variable domain in full, completed from reference TRBV5-1 and TRBJ2-5, reads KAGVTQTPRYLIKTRGQQVTLSCSPISGHRSVSWYQQTPGQGLQFLFEYFSETQRNKGNFPGRFSGRQFSNSRSEMNVSTLELGDSALYLCASSLAVAQETQYFGPGTRLLVL.

The J gene is TRBJ2-5, the V gene TRBV5-1; D remains ambiguous. Germline CDR1 and CDR2: SGHRS and YFSETQ. The CDR3 covers 13 residues. Trimming left V 4 bases short and J 5 bases short, with 12 bases between. The CDR3 loop is CASSLSDPETQYF. CDR3 nucleotides: TGCGCCAGCAGCCTCAGCGACCCGGAGACCCAGTACTTC.

The rearrangement uses TRBV7-2 and TRBJ2-2, with 8 bases fitting TRBD1. The CDR3 totals 16 residues. CDR1 is SGHTA and CDR2 is FQGNSA in the germline V gene. The V and J ends lost 5 bases and 6 bases, in that order; junction bases with no gene match: 11. CDR3 nucleotides: TGTGCCAGCAGCGGATCGGGGACAGGTGGGGCCGGGGAGCTGTTTTTT. Amino acids: CASSGSGTGGAGELFF.

The genes are TRBV5-1 and TRBJ1-1, with TRBD1 as a possible D gene (5 bases). V was cut by 0 bases and J by 5 bases, with 8 bases left in between. This CDR3 is built from 13 residues. CDR1 and CDR2 (germline): SGHRS, YFSETQ. The DNA for the CDR3 is TGCGCCAGCAGCTTGGGGACAACAACTGAAGCTTTCTTT. It encodes CASSLGTTTEAFF.

This chain links TRBV6-5 with TRBJ2-5, with 9 bases identical to TRBD1. Germline CDR1 MNHEY, CDR2 SVGAGI. There are 15 residues in the CDR3. With V trimmed by 2 bases and J by 5 bases, 6 bases remained unmatched. CDR3 sequence: CASSYADRGAETQYF. The CDR3 coding sequence is TGTGCCAGCAGTTACGCGGACAGGGGAGCGGAGACCCAGTACTTC.